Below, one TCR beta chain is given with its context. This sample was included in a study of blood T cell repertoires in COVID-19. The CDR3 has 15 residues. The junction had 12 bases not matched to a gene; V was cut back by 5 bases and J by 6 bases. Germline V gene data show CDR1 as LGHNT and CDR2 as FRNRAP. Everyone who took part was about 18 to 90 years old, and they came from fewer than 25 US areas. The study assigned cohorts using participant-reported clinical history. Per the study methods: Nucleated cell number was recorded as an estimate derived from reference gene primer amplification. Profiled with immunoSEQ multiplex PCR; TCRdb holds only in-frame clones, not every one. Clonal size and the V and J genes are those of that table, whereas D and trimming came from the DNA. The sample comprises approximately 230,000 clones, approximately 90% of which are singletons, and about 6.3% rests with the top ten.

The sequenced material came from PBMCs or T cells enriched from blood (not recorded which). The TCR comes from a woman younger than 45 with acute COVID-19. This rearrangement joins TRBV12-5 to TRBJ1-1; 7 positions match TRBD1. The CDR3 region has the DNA TGTGCTAGTGGTCCCCCTAGGGACGGGACAGCTGAAGCTTTCTTT. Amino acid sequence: CASGPPRDGTAEAFF.